Below are 10 T cell receptor beta chains sequenced from a single sample in a study of identical twins. TCRdb re-called the 5' RACE reads with MiXCR, one entry per CDR3 protein. The sample contains 410,000 or so distinct CDR3 sequences, less than 20% of which appear only once. The material sequenced was naive T cells sorted from blood. The receptor set was obtained from a man between 50 and 59 years old in good health.

V usage is TRBV7-6 and J usage is TRBJ2-1; the match to TRBD2 covers 8 bases. V was pared by 4 bases and J by 8 bases, with 10 bases of the junction left unmatched. The V gene's germline CDR1 is SGHVS and CDR2 FNYEAQ. CDR3 length: 15 residues. The CDR3 loop is CASSYLVAGSDEQFF. CDR3 coding DNA: TGTGCCAGCAGCTATTTGGTAGCGGGATCGGATGAGCAGTTCTTC.

This chain joins TRBV29-1 and TRBJ2-1, with D tentatively TRBD2 (5 bases). Between the trimmed V and J ends, which lost 6 bases and 0 bases, there was a span of 15 bases. CDR3 length equals 15 residues. Germline CDR1 SQVTM, CDR2 ANQGSEA. CDR3 in amino acids: CSVDLGSSSYNEQFF. CDR3 nucleotides: TGCAGCGTCGATCTAGGGAGTAGCTCCTACAATGAGCAGTTCTTC.

As DNA, the CDR3 is TGTGCCATCAGGTTGGGGGCGGACTATAATTCACCCCTCCACTTT. Translated, it gives CAIRLGADYNSPLHF. The chain uses TRBV10-3 and TRBJ1-6; D possibly corresponds to TRBD1 (6 bases). Trimming took 6 bases from V and 3 from J, leaving 12 bases between them. The CDR3 is made up of 15 amino acids. CDR1 and CDR2 from the germline V gene are ENHRY and SYGVKD.

Many counts were recorded for this clonotype. The V and J genes are TRBV5-5 and TRBJ2-3; 8 bases are shared with TRBD2. Germline V lookup: CDR1 SGHKS, CDR2 YYEKEE (reference sequence). Germline trimming cut 0 bases from V and 4 bases from J; bases unmatched to any gene: 7. This CDR3 spans 16 amino acids. The CDR3 sequence is CASSLAASGFADTQYF. The CDR3 bases are TGTGCCAGCAGCTTGGCGGCTAGCGGGTTCGCAGATACGCAGTATTTT.

This clonotype has ten or more counts. V is TRBV20-1 and J is TRBJ2-2; possibly TRBD2 for D (5 bases). There are 15 residues in the CDR3. Germline assignment: CDR1 DFQATT and CDR2 SNEGSKA (reference sequence). The V end lost 3 bases, the J end lost 4 bases, and 15 bases lay between the germline ends. CDR3 in amino acids: CSARSSPTATGELFF. The CDR3 DNA follows: TGCAGTGCTAGGTCTAGCCCTACAGCCACCGGGGAGCTGTTTTTT.

V usage is TRBV4-2 and J usage is TRBJ2-1; the match to TRBD2 covers 9 bases. The CDR3 covers 17 residues. The germline gives CDR1 LGHNA, CDR2 YNFKEQ. The junction had 8 bases not matched to a gene; V was cut back by 4 bases and J by 1 base. CDR3 in DNA: TGTGCCAGCAGCCCAGCGGAGCTAGCGGGATCCTACAATGAGCAGTTCTTC. It translates to CASSPAELAGSYNEQFF.

The V and J genes are TRBV6-2 or TRBV6-3 and TRBJ1-6, with 10 bases aligning to TRBD1. Germline V lookup: CDR1 MNHEY, CDR2 SVGEGT. The trim removed 9 bases at V and 8 bases at J, leaving 4 bases unmatched. The CDR3 has 13 residues. CDR3 sequence: CASGQGVYSPLHF. In nucleotides, the CDR3 is TGTGCCAGTGGACAGGGGGTCTATTCACCCCTCCACTTT.

This clonotype showed up just a few times. V and J are TRBV20-1 and TRBJ1-1; D is undetermined. Trimming stripped 3 bases from V and 7 bases from J, with 18 bases between. Germline V gene sequence: CDR1 DFQATT, CDR2 SNEGSKA (reference sequence). The CDR3 spans 14 residues. The CDR3 DNA follows: TGCAGTGCTAGCCAATTACGACGTGGCGATGAAGCTTTCTTT. Translation gives CSASQLRRGDEAFF.

The CDR3 coding sequence is TGCAGTGCTCCCCGAGGGAACGGTTTCTCCTACGAGCAGTACTTC. This sequence encodes CSAPRGNGFSYEQYF. The chain is built from TRBV20-1 and TRBJ2-7; D may be TRBD2 (5 bases). The CDR3 runs 15 residues. The germline V and J ends were trimmed by 5 bases and 0 bases, with 17 bases remaining between them. Per the germline V gene, CDR1 is DFQATT and CDR2 is SNEGSKA (reference sequence).

This clonotype appeared a few times. The chain uses TRBV6-1 and TRBJ2-7; 9 bases are a match to TRBD1. Trimming took 6 bases from V and 5 from J; bases not matched to a gene: 11. Germline V gene data show CDR1 as MNHNS and CDR2 as SASEGT. This CDR3 is built from 15 residues. CDR3 amino acids: CASSPTGTGYDEQYF. CDR3 DNA sequence: TGTGCCAGCAGCCCTACCGGGACAGGGTACGACGAGCAGTACTTC.